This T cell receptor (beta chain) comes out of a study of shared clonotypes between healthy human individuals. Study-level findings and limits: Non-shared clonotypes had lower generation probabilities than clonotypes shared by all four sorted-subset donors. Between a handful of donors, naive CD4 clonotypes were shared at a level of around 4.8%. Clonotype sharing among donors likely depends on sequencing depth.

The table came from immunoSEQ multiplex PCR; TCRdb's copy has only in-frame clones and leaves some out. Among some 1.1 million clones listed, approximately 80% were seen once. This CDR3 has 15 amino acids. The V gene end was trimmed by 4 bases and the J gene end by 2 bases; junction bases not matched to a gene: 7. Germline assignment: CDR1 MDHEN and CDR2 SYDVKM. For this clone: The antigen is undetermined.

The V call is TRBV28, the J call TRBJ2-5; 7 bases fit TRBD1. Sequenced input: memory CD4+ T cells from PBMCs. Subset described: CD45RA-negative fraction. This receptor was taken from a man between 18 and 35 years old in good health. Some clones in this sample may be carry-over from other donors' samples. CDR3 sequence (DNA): TGTGCCAGCAGTTCGGGACAGACCGTACAAGAGACCCAGTACTTC. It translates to CASSSGQTVQETQYF.